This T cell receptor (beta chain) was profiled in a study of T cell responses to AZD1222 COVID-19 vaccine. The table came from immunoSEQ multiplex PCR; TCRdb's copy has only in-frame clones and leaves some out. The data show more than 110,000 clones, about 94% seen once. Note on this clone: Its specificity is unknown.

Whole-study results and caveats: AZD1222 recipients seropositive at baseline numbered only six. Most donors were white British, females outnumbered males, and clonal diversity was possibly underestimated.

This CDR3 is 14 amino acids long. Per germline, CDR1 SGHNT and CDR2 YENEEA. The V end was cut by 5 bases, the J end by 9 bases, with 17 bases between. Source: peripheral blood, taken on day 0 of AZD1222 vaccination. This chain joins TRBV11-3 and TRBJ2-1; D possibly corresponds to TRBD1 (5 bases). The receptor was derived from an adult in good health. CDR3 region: CASSLHQGAAEQFF. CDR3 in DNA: TGTGCCAGCAGCCTCCATCAGGGTGCCGCTGAGCAGTTCTTC.